These 32 T cell receptor beta chains came from one sample sequenced in a study of blood T cell repertoires in COVID-19. Measured with immunoSEQ multiplex PCR; TCRdb has only the in-frame clones, and not every one. Of 200,000 or so clones in the sample, 80% to 90% were seen once. Sequenced: peripheral blood. These receptors all stem from a woman between 55 and 75 years old who had recovered from COVID-19.

The gene calls are TRBV10-3 and TRBJ1-1, with D possibly matching TRBD1 (5 bases). CDR1 ENHRY and CDR2 SYGVKD come from the germline V gene. Trimming cost V 3 bases and J 4 bases, with 9 bases left between them. There are 13 residues in the CDR3. The CDR3 coding sequence is TGTGCCATCAGTGACAGGGTCGCCACTGAAGCTTTCTTT. Residues: CAISDRVATEAFF.

The DNA for the CDR3 is TGTGCCAGCAGTCGGTCTAGCGGGGGGCTAGAATCCGGGGAGCTGTTTTTT. Protein: CASSRSSGGLESGELFF. The chain combines TRBV27 with TRBJ2-2, with 11 bases that match TRBD2. The junction had 11 bases not matched to a gene; V was cut back by 5 bases and J by 6 bases. The length of the CDR3 is 17 residues. CDR1 is MNHEY, CDR2 SMNVEV, per germline (reference sequence).

The chain links TRBV23-1 to TRBJ2-3; D not resolved. TRBV23-1 is an ORF; its function is uncertain. Deletions cut 6 bases from V and 4 bases from J, with 8 bases between. This CDR3 has 12 residues. CDR3 residues: CASRNGSDTQYF. The DNA for the CDR3 is TGCGCCAGCAGGAACGGTTCAGATACGCAGTATTTT.

This clone was seen a single time. The chain links TRBV9 to TRBJ2-3; 12 bases are a match to TRBD2. The V gene's germline CDR1 is SGDLS and CDR2 YYNGEE. V dropped 5 bases and J dropped 0; count of bases not matched to a gene: 7. This CDR3 comprises 17 residues. CDR3 sequence (DNA): TGTGCCAGCAGTGGGACTAGCGGGCCCCCTAGCACAGATACGCAGTATTTT. Protein sequence: CASSGTSGPPSTDTQYF.

The gene calls are TRBV7-3 and TRBJ1-3, with 8 bases matching TRBD1. The germline V gene has CDR1 SGHTA and CDR2 FQGTGA. This CDR3 has 19 amino acids. Losses at the gene ends were 5 bases for V and 0 bases for J; bases not matched to a gene: 15. DNA for the CDR3: TGTGCCAGCAGCCCGAAAGAGAGGGACAGGCCCCGCTCTGGAAACACCATATATTTT. Translating it yields CASSPKERDRPRSGNTIYF.

The rearrangement links TRBV13 to TRBJ1-1, with no clear D. In germline, CDR1 is PRHDT, CDR2 FYEKMQ (reference sequence). The germline V and J ends were trimmed by 4 bases and 0 bases, with 9 bases remaining between them. The CDR3 spans 14 residues. The CDR3 nucleotides read TGTGCCAGCAGCTACCCTACGGTGAACACTGAAGCTTTCTTT. As protein: CASSYPTVNTEAFF.

The chain combines TRBV19 with TRBJ2-2; 7 bases map to TRBD1. Per germline, CDR1 LNHDA and CDR2 SQIVND (reference sequence). Trimming cost V 6 bases and J 5 bases; bases outside gene matches: 12. The CDR3 length is 16 residues. The CDR3: CASSYGQGVKTGELFF. In nucleotides, the CDR3 is TGTGCCAGTAGCTATGGGCAGGGGGTAAAGACCGGGGAGCTGTTTTTT.

This clone occurred once. The chain is built from TRBV9 and TRBJ1-3; D remains ambiguous. The CDR3 runs to 14 residues. Germline V gene sequence: CDR1 SGDLS, CDR2 YYNGEE. V was trimmed by 4 bases and J by 0 bases, leaving 8 bases between them. CDR3 DNA sequence: TGTGCCAGCAGCCCCGGGAACTCTGGAAACACCATATATTTT. Translation gives CASSPGNSGNTIYF.

V usage is TRBV13 and J usage is TRBJ2-7, with 12 bases lining up with TRBD2. Germline V CDR1 and CDR2: PRHDT, FYEKMQ (reference sequence). With V trimmed by 5 bases and J by 9 bases, 11 bases remained unmatched. The CDR3 spans 15 residues. The CDR3 DNA follows: TGTGCCAGCAGCCCCGGGACTAGCGGGCCCCGGGGGCAGTACTTC. This gives the protein CASSPGTSGPRGQYF.

This clone has just one count. The genes are TRBV11-2 and TRBJ1-1; no definite D call. The CDR3 has 15 residues. CDR1 SGHAT and CDR2 FQNNGV come from the germline V gene. Between the trimmed V and J ends, which lost 0 bases and 8 bases, there was a span of 16 bases. CDR3 in DNA: TGTGCCAGCAGCTTAGAGTCGGCAGCGAGAGAGGAAGCTTTCTTT. Amino acids: CASSLESAAREEAFF.

This clone was picked up one time. The chain links TRBV10-2 to TRBJ2-5; D gene unclear. Trimming cost V 7 bases and J 2 bases, with 11 bases left between them. This CDR3 spans 13 amino acids. Germline CDR1 is WSHSY and CDR2 is SAAADI. The CDR3 DNA reads as TGCGCCAGCAAATCCGACTTTCAAGAGACCCAGTACTTC. Protein: CASKSDFQETQYF.

The chain combines TRBV4-3 with TRBJ2-7; 12 bases map to TRBD1. Germline CDR1 reads LGHNA; CDR2 reads YSLEER. CDR3 length: 16 residues. With V trimmed by 2 bases and J by 0 bases, 2 bases remained unmatched. In DNA, the CDR3 is TGCGCCAGCAGCCAATGGGGACAGGGGGCCTCCTACGAGCAGTACTTC. Residues: CASSQWGQGASYEQYF.

The chain combines TRBV6-2 or TRBV6-3 with TRBJ1-2, with 9 positions matching TRBD1. From germline, CDR1 is MNHEY and CDR2 SVGEGT. The CDR3 sequence is 15 residues long. J lost 7 bases, V lost 0 bases, and 6 bases had no gene match. DNA of the CDR3: TGTGCCAGCAGTTACTCCGGGACAGGGTTTAGTGGCTACACCTTC. Amino acid sequence: CASSYSGTGFSGYTF.

Concerning this clone itself: The junction does not match germline at one end; this may be a read error. The sample contains more than one DNA sequence encoding this CDR3. The chain employs TRBV23-1 and TRBJ1-2, with TRBD1 matching over 8 bases. TRBV23-1 is an open reading frame whose function is uncertain. The CDR3 sequence is 15 residues long. This CDR3 is CASSLPGGYTHGYTF. CDR3 DNA: TGCGCCAGCAGTCTCCCAGGGGGCTATACCCATGGCTATACCTTC.

V gene TRBV4-3 combines with J gene TRBJ2-1; D ambiguous. V was trimmed by 0 bases and J by 9 bases, leaving 12 bases between them. The CDR3 is made up of 14 amino acids. Germline-derived CDR1 and CDR2 are LGHNA and YSLEER. The CDR3: CASSQDQRRFEQFF. The CDR3 nucleotides are TGCGCCAGCAGCCAAGACCAGCGACGGTTTGAGCAGTTCTTC.

This chain connects TRBV5-1 to TRBJ2-1; 9 bases are a match to TRBD1. Losses at the gene ends were 3 bases for V and 8 bases for J; bases not matched to a gene: 12. CDR3 length: 16 residues. Germline V CDR1 and CDR2: SGHRS, YFSETQ. The CDR3 DNA reads TGCGCCAGCAGCTGGAGTTGGGACAGGGAGCCTTATGAGCAGTTCTTC. This encodes CASSWSWDREPYEQFF.

This rearrangement joins TRBV4-3 to TRBJ2-7, with 11 bases matching TRBD1. Looked up from germline, CDR1 is LGHNA and CDR2 is YSLEER. The CDR3 totals 15 residues. The V and J ends lost 4 bases and 7 bases, in that order; junction bases with no gene match: 9. The CDR3 DNA follows: TGCGCCAGCAGCCTCCGGACAGGGGGCTTCTGGGAGCAGTACTTC. This codes for CASSLRTGGFWEQYF.

This clone was detected only a few times. The rearrangement links TRBV9 to TRBJ1-2, with no clear D. The CDR3 is 16 residues long. Per the germline V gene, CDR1 is SGDLS and CDR2 is YYNGEE. The V end lost 0 bases, the J end lost 4 bases, and 16 bases lay between the germline ends. The CDR3 bases are TGTGCCAGCAGCGTAGCTACTGGTCTACCACGCTATGGCTACACCTTC. Amino acid sequence: CASSVATGLPRYGYTF.

V gene TRBV9 combines with J gene TRBJ2-3; D is unresolved. From germline, CDR1 is SGDLS and CDR2 YYNGEE. The V end lost 0 bases, the J end lost 6 bases, and 17 bases lay between the germline ends. This CDR3 contains 16 residues. The CDR3 loop is CASSVAPRVHHDTQYF. As DNA, the CDR3 is TGTGCCAGCAGCGTAGCACCCCGGGTCCATCATGATACGCAGTATTTT.

The V call is TRBV2, the J call TRBJ2-5; 13 nucleotides line up with TRBD2. V was clipped by 10 bases and J by 5 bases; unmatched bases: 4. The CDR3 totals 13 residues. Germline-derived CDR1 and CDR2 are SNHLY and FYNNEI. In nucleotides, the CDR3 is TGTGCCACACTAGCGGGGGGGCTCGAGACCCAGTACTTC. As protein: CATLAGGLETQYF.

The chain uses TRBV3-1 (or the pseudogene TRBV3-2) and TRBJ2-5, with D possibly being TRBD2 (6 bases). Trimming cost V 1 base and J 4 bases, with 16 bases left between them. CDR1 LGHDT and CDR2 YNNKEL come from the germline V gene (reference sequence). The CDR3 runs to 16 residues. CDR3 nucleotides: TGTGCCAGCAGCCAAGGGGGGACTCTAGCCCCAGAGACCCAGTACTTC. Residues: CASSQGGTLAPETQYF.

The rearrangement joins TRBV11-2 to TRBJ1-6; 7 positions match TRBD1. The CDR3 contains 14 residues. J lost 4 bases, V lost 5 bases, and 2 bases had no gene match. Germline-derived CDR1 and CDR2 are SGHAT and FQNNGV. The DNA of the CDR3 is TGTGCCAGCAGCCTGACAGGGTATAATTCACCCCTCCACTTT. This codes for CASSLTGYNSPLHF.

The V gene is TRBV27, the J gene TRBJ1-5; 7 nucleotides agree with TRBD1. Germline V gene sequence: CDR1 MNHEY, CDR2 SMNVEV (reference sequence). The V and J ends lost 3 bases and 2 bases, in that order; junction bases with no gene match: 1. The CDR3 has 14 residues. CDR3 DNA: TGTGCCAGCAGTTTTGACAGGGGCAATCAGCCCCAGCATTTT. It encodes CASSFDRGNQPQHF.

The V gene is TRBV9, the J gene TRBJ2-1, with TRBD1 as a possible D gene (7 bases). The V gene lost 3 bases and the J gene lost 4 bases, with 14 bases spanning the gap. This CDR3 spans 15 amino acids. Per the germline V gene, CDR1 is SGDLS and CDR2 is YYNGEE. CDR3 nucleotides: TGTGCCAGCAGCGGGGGGGACAGAAGTTACAATGAGCAGTTCTTC. This encodes CASSGGDRSYNEQFF.

CDR3 sequence: CASSIERDRGETNEKLFF. The CDR3 DNA sequence: TGTGCCAGTAGTATAGAACGGGACAGGGGTGAGACTAATGAAAAACTGTTTTTT. The chain joins TRBV19 to TRBJ1-4; 10 positions agree with TRBD1. Per germline, CDR1 LNHDA and CDR2 SQIVND (reference sequence). This CDR3 spans 18 amino acids. The trim removed 0 bases at V and 2 bases at J, leaving 6 bases unmatched. The full variable domain, with the rest looked up from reference TRBV19 and TRBJ1-4, is DGGITQSPKYLFRKEGQNVTLSCEQNLNHDAMYWYRQDPGQGLRLIYYSQIVNDFQKGDIAEGYSVSREKKESFPLTVTSAQKNPTAFYLCASSIERDRGETNEKLFFGSGTQLSVL.

The V gene is TRBV5-1, the J gene TRBJ1-4; D is ambiguous. CDR3 length: 15 residues. Germline loops: CDR1 SGHRS, CDR2 YFSETQ. V lost 7 bases and J 4 bases, leaving 17 bases between the germline ends. The CDR3 sequence: CASQRDGSNNEKLFF. CDR3 coding DNA: TGCGCCAGCCAGAGGGATGGCAGTAATAATGAAAAACTGTTTTTT.

This clone was seen more than once but under ten times. V is TRBV7-9 and J is TRBJ2-2, with D perhaps TRBD1 (6 bases). This CDR3 region has 13 residues. The V gene's germline CDR1 is SEHNR and CDR2 FQNEAQ (reference sequence). V was shortened by 5 bases and J by 7 bases, with 11 bases between the two germline ends. The CDR3 DNA is TGTGCCAGCAGCCCGAGACAGGTCGGGGAGCTGTTTTTT. Amino acids: CASSPRQVGELFF.

This sequence joins TRBV9 and TRBJ2-1, with 7 bases identical to TRBD1. V was clipped by 0 bases and J by 7 bases; unmatched bases: 7. The V gene's germline CDR1 is SGDLS and CDR2 YYNGEE. The CDR3 is made up of 15 amino acids. The CDR3 DNA reads as TGTGCCAGCAGCGTAGTGCCGACAGGGTTGAATGAGCAGTTCTTC. This translates into CASSVVPTGLNEQFF.

This sequence joins TRBV2 and TRBJ1-1; the D is unclear. Trimming took 5 bases from V and 5 from J, leaving 12 bases between them. Germline V lookup: CDR1 SNHLY, CDR2 FYNNEI. There are 13 residues in the CDR3. The CDR3: CASSFGLATEAFF. The CDR3 DNA sequence: TGTGCCAGCAGTTTTGGGTTAGCGACTGAAGCTTTCTTT.

The V and J genes are TRBV6-5 and TRBJ1-5; unclear D gene. Trimming pared 0 bases from V and 10 bases from J, leaving 10 bases between. The V gene's germline CDR1 is MNHEY and CDR2 SVGAGI. This CDR3 has 13 residues. The CDR3 spells CASSYSSGSPQHF. For the CDR3, the DNA is TGTGCCAGCAGTTACTCTTCGGGGTCTCCCCAGCATTTT.

This clone has a handful of counts. CDR3 coding DNA: TGTGCCAGCAGCCCTCGACAGGGAATATCCTACGAGCAGTACTTC. The encoded protein is CASSPRQGISYEQYF. The chain employs TRBV5-6 and TRBJ2-7; 7 bases are a match to TRBD1. Trimming cost V 4 bases and J 1 base; bases outside gene matches: 8. This CDR3 comprises 15 residues. The V gene's germline CDR1 is SGHDT and CDR2 YYEEEE.

This chain uses TRBV5-6 with TRBJ1-1, with D maybe TRBD1 (5 bases). This CDR3 has 13 amino acids. V was cut by 4 bases and J by 4 bases, with 11 bases left in between. Germline V gene sequence: CDR1 SGHDT, CDR2 YYEEEE. DNA for the CDR3: TGTGCCAGCAGCCCGGCAAGGGGCACTGAAGCTTTCTTT. It translates to CASSPARGTEAFF.